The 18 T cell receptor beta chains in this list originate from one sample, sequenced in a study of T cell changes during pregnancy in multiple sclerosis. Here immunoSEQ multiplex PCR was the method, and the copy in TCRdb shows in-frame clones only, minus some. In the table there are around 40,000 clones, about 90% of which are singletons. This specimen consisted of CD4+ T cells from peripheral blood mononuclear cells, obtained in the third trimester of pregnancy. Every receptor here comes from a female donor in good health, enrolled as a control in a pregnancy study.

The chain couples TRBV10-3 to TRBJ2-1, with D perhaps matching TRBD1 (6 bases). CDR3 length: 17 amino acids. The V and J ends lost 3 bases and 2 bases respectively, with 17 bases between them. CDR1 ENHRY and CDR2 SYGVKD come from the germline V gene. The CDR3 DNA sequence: TGTGCCATCAGTGATCGAGTATTTGGACAGCCCTACAATGAGCAGTTCTTC. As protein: CAISDRVFGQPYNEQFF.

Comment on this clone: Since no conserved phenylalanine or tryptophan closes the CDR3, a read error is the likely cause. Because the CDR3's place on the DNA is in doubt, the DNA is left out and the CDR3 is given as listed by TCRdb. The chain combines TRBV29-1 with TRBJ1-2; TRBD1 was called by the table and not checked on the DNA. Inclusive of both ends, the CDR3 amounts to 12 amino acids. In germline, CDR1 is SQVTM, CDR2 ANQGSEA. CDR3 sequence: CSVMTGHPEFTD.

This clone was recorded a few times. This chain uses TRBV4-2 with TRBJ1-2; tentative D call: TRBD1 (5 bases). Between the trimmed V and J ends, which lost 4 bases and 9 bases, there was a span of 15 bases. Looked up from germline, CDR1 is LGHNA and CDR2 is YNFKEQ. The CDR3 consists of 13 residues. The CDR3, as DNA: TGTGCCAGCAGCCCCACAACAGGCCCCAGCTACACCTTC. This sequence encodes CASSPTTGPSYTF.

The CDR3 DNA is TGCGCCAGCAGCATAACAGCGAACACCGGGGAGCTGTTTTTT. Translated: CASSITANTGELFF. The V and J genes are TRBV10-2 and TRBJ2-2; D is unclear. This CDR3 has 14 residues. Germline CDR1 is WSHSY and CDR2 is SAAADI. V was trimmed by 6 bases and J by 0 bases, leaving 8 bases between them.

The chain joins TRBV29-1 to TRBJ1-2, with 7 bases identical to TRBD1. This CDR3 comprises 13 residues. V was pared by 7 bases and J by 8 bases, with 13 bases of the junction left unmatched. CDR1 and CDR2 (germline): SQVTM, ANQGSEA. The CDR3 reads CSALEGGVRGYTF. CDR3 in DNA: TGCAGCGCCCTGGAAGGGGGCGTTAGAGGCTACACCTTC.

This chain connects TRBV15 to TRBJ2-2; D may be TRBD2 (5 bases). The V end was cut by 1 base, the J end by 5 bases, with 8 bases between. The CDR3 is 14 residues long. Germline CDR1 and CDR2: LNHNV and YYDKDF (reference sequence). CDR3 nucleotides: TGTGCCACCAGCAGAGTTCGGGGAACCGGGGAGCTGTTTTTT. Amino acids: CATSRVRGTGELFF.

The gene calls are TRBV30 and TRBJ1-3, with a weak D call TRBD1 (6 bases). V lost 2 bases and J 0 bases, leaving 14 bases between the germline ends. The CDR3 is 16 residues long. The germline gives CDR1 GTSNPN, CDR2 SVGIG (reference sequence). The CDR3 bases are TGTGCCTGGAGTTTTGCAGGGGCAATCTCTGGAAACACCATATATTTT. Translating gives CAWSFAGAISGNTIYF.

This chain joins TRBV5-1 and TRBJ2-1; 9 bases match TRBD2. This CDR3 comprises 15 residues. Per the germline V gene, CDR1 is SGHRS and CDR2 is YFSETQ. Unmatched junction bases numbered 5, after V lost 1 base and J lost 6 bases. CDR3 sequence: CASSLRLAGVNEQFF. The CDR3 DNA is TGCGCCAGCAGCTTGAGATTAGCGGGGGTCAATGAGCAGTTCTTC.

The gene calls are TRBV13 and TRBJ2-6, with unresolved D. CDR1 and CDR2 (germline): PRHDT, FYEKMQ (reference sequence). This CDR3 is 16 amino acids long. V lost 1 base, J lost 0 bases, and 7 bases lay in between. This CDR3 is CASSLVTLSGANVLTF. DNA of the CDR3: TGTGCCAGCAGCTTAGTAACTCTCTCTGGGGCCAACGTCCTGACTTTC.

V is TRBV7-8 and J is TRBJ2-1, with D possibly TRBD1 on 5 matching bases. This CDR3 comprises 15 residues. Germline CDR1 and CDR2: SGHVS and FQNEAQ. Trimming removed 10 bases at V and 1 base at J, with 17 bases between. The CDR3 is CATRFMAGSYNEQFF. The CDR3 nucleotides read TGTGCCACCCGTTTTATGGCAGGGTCCTACAATGAGCAGTTCTTC. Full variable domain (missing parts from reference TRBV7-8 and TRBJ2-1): GAGVSQSPRYKVAKRGQDVALRCDPISGHVSLFWYQQALGQGPEFLTYFQNEAQLDKSGLPSDRFFAERPEGSVSTLKIQRTQQEDSAVYLCATRFMAGSYNEQFFGPGTRLTVL.

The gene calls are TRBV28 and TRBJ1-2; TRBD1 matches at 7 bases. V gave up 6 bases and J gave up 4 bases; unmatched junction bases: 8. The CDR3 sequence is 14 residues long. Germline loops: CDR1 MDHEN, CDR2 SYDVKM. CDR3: CASRSGTVIYGYTF. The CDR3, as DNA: TGTGCCAGCAGATCCGGGACAGTAATCTATGGCTACACCTTC.

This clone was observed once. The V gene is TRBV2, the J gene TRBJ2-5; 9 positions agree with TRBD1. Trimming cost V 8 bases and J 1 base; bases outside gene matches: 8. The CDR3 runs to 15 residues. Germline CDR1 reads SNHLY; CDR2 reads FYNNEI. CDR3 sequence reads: CASPSQGQGQETQYF. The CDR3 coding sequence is TGTGCCAGCCCCAGTCAGGGACAGGGCCAAGAGACCCAGTACTTC.

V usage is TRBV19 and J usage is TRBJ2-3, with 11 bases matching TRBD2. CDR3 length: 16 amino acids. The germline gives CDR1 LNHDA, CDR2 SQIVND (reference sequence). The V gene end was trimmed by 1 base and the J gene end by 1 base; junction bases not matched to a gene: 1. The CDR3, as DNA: TGTGCCAGTAGTATAGGGACTAGCGGGCGCACAGATACGCAGTATTTT. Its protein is CASSIGTSGRTDTQYF.

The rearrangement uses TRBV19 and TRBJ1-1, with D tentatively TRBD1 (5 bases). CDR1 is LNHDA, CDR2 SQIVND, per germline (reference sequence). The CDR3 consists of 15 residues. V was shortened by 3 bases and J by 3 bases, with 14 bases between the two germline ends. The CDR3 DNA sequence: TGTGCCAGTAGTATCAGGGCGGCGGTGCACACTGAAGCTTTCTTT. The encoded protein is CASSIRAAVHTEAFF.

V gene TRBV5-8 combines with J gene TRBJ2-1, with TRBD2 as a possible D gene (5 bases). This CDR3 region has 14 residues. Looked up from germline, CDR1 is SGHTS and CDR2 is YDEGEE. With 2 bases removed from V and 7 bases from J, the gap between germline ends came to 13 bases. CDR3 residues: CASSFPIGDNEQFF. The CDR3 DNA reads TGTGCCAGCAGCTTCCCTATCGGGGATAATGAGCAGTTCTTC.

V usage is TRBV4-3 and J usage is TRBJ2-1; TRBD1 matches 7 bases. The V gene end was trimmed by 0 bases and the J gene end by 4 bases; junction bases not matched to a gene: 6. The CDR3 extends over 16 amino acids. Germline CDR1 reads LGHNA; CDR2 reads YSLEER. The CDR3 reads CASSQDRDSLYNEQFF. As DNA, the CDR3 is TGCGCCAGCAGCCAAGACCGGGACAGTCTATACAATGAGCAGTTCTTC.

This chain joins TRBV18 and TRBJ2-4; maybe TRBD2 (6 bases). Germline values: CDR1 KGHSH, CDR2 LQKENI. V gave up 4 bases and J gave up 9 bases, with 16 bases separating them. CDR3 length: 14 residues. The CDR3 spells CASSRDSGSVIQYF. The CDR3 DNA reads TGTGCCAGCTCACGGGATAGCGGTTCGGTCATTCAGTACTTC.

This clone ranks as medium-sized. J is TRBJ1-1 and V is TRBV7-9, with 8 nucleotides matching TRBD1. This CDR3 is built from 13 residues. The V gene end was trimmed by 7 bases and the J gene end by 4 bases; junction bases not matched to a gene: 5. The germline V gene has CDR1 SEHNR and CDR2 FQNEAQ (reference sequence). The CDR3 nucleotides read TGTGCCAGCACGACCCAGGGGGCCACTGAAGCTTTCTTT. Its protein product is CASTTQGATEAFF.